This TCR beta chain was captured in a study of neurological immune-mediated disorders. Time point meaning: longitudinal time-point 3. This clonotype was counted ten times or more. The yield of each sequencing run was over 170 million TCR-beta sequences from 15-18 subjects. TCRdb reprocessed the 5' RACE reads via MiXCR and lists one record per CDR3 protein. The data hold 85,000 to 110,000 distinct CDR3 sequences, with 9.5% to 14% observed a single time. CDR3 size: 14 residues. Germline CDR1 LNHNV, CDR2 YYDKDF (reference sequence). V gave up 5 bases and J gave up 0 bases, with 8 bases separating them. The sequence came from a female donor with HTLV-1-associated myelopathy (HAM/TSP). The chain uses TRBV15 and TRBJ1-5, with unresolved D. Sequences were obtained from PBMCs. The CDR3 bases are TGTGCCACCAGCCTCGGGTATAGCAATCAGCCCCAGCATTTT. Its protein product is CATSLGYSNQPQHF.